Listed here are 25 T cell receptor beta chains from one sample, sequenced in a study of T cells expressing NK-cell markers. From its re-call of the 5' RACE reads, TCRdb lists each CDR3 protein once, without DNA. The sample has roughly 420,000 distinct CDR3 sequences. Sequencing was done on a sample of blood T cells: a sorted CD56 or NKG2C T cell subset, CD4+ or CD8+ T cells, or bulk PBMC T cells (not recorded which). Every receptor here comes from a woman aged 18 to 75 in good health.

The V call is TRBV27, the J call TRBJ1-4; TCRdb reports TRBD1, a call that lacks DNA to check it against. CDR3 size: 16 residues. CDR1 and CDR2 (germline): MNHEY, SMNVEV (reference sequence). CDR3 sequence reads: CASSTGQDGINEKLFF.

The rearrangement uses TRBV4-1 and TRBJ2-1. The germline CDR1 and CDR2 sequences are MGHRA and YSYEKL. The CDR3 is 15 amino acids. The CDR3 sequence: CASSHYSSSYNEQFF.

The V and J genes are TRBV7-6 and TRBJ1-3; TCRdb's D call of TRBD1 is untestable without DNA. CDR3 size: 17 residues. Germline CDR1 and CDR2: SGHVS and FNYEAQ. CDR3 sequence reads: CASSLAKTGVAVDTIYF.

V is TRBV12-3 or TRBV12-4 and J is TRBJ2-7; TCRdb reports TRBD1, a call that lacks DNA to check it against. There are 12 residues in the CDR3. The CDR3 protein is CASTLGQYEQYF.

Here the CDR3 reads CASKKSWSSYNEQFF. V usage is TRBV6-2 or TRBV6-3 and J usage is TRBJ2-1. Germline CDR1 reads MNHEY; CDR2 reads SVGEGT. This CDR3 is 15 amino acids long.

CDR3 sequence: CASSTGQGALETQYF. The chain recombines TRBV27 with TRBJ2-5; TCRdb's D call, TRBD1, is unchecked because there is no DNA. The germline V gene encodes CDR1 MNHEY and CDR2 SMNVEV (reference sequence). The CDR3 runs 15 residues.

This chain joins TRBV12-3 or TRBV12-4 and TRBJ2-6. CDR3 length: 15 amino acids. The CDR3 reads CASRKQGSGANVLTF.

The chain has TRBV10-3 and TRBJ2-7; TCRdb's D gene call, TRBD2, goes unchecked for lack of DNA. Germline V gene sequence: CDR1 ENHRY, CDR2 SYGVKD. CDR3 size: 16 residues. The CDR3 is CAISDIEASGTYEQYF.

The chain's CDR3 is CASSLVVSGPPAQYF. The chain uses TRBV11-2 and TRBJ2-3; TCRdb gives TRBD2 as the D gene, but with no DNA this cannot be confirmed. There are 15 residues in the CDR3. The V gene's germline CDR1 is SGHAT and CDR2 FQNNGV.

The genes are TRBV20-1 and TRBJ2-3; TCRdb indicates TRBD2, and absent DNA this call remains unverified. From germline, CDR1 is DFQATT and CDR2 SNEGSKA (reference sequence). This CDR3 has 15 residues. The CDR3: CSARTSGTSTDTQYF.

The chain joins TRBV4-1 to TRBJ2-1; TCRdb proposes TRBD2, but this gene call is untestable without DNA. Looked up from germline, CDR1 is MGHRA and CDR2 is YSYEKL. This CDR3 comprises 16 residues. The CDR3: CASSQDNRLAFNEQFF.

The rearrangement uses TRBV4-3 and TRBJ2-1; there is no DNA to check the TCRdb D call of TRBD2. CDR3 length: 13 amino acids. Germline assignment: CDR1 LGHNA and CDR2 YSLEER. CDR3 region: CASSHGLADEQFF.

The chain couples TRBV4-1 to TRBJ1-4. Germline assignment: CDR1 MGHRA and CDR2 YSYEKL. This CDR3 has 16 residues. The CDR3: CASSRPVRGTNEKLFF.

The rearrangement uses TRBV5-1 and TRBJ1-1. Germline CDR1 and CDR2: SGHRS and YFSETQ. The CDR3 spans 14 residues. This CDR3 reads CASSSGPSNTEAFF.

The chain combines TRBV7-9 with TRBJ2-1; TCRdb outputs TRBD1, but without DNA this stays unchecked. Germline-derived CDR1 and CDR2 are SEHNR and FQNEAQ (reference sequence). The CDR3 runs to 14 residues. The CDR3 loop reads CASSFRGGSFEQFF.

CDR3 residues: CASSFLGYSGNTIYF. This chain joins TRBV7-2 and TRBJ1-3. Germline V gives CDR1 SGHTA, CDR2 FQGNSA. The CDR3 extends over 15 amino acids.

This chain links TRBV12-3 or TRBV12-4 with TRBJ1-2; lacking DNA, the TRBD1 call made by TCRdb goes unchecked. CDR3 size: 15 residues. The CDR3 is CASSLDPGANYGYTF.

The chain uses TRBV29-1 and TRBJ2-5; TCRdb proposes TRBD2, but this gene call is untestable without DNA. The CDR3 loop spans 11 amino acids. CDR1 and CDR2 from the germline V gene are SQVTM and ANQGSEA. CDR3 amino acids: CSPEEGGTQYF. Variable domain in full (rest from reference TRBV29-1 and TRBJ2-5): SAVISQKPSRDICQRGTSLTIQCQVDSQVTMMFWYRQQPGQSLTLIATANQGSEATYESGFVIDKFPISRPNLTFSTLTVSNMSPEDSSIYLCSPEEGGTQYFGPGTRLLVL.

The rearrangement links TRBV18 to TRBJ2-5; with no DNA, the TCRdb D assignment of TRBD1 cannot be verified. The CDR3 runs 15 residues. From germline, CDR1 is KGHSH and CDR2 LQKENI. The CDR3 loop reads CASSRTGQTQETQYF.

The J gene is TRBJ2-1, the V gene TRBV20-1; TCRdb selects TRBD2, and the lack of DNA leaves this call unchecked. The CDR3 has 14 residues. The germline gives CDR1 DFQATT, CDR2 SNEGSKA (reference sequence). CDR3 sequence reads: CSTQRGSSYNEQFF.

CDR3 sequence reads: CSAPPATSGRVSYNEQFF. The chain uses TRBV20-1 and TRBJ2-1; absent DNA, TCRdb's TRBD2 call cannot be checked. CDR1 and CDR2 from the germline V gene are DFQATT and SNEGSKA (reference sequence). The CDR3 is made up of 18 amino acids.

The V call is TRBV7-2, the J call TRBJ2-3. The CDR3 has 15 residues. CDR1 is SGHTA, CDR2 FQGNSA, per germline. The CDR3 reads CASSLVQASTDTQYF. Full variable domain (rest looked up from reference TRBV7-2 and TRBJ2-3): GAGVSQSPSNKVTEKGKDVELRCDPISGHTALYWYRQSLGQGLEFLIYFQGNSAPDKSGLPSDRFSAERTGGSVSTLTIQRTQQEDSAVYLCASSLVQASTDTQYFGPGTRLTVL.

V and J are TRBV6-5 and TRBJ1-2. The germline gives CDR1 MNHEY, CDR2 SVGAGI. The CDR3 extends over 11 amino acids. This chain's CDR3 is CASRGGDGYTF.

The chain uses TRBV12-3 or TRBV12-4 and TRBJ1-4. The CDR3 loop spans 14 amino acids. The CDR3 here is CASGDGSRGEKLFF.

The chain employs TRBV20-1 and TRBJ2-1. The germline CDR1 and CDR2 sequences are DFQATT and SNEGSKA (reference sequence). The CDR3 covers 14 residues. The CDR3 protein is CSARGSRAYNEQFF.